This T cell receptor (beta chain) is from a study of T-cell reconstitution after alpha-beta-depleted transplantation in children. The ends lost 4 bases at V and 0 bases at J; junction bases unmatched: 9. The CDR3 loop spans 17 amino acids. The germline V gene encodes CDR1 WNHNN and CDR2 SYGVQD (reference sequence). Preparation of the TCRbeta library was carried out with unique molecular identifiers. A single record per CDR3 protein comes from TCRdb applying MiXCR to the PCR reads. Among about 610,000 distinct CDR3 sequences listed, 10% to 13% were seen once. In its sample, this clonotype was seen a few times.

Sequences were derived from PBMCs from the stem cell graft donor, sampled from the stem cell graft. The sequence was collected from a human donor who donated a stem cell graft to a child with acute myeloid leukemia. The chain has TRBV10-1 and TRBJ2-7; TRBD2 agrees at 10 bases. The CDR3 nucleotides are TGCGCCAGCAGTGTGGGGGGTACTAGCGGGGACTCCTACGAGCAGTACTTC. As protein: CASSVGGTSGDSYEQYF.